A single sample gave rise to the 5 T cell receptor beta chains below, sequenced in a study of cytomegalovirus exposure and HLA in healthy donors. It was with 60 Vbeta and 13 Jbeta primers that the PCR ran. Assay: immunoSEQ multiplex PCR; the TCRdb copy retains only in-frame clones and omits some. Of around 80,000 clones listed, approximately 65% are singletons. The sequenced sample consisted of PBMCs. The source of these receptors is a male donor in good health and CMV-seropositive.

The genes are TRBV28 and TRBJ1-4; the D is unclear. Per germline, CDR1 MDHEN and CDR2 SYDVKM. V was pared by 5 bases and J by 6 bases, with 4 bases between. This CDR3 is 11 amino acids long. The CDR3 DNA reads as TGTGCCAGCAGTCCGGATGAAAAACTGTTTTTT. It translates to CASSPDEKLFF.

This clone turned up a few times. The chain carries TRBV19 and TRBJ1-2; 7 positions match TRBD1. With V trimmed by 5 bases and J by 3 bases, 6 bases remained unmatched. CDR1 is LNHDA, CDR2 SQIVND, per germline (reference sequence). The CDR3 runs to 14 residues. The CDR3 DNA reads TGTGCCAGTAGTTTGTCCGGGACAGACTATGGCTACACCTTC. It encodes CASSLSGTDYGYTF.

This clone was found a few times. J is TRBJ1-2 and V is TRBV27, with 9 bases identical to TRBD1. V gave up 5 bases and J gave up 4 bases; unmatched junction bases: 8. This CDR3 contains 15 residues. CDR1 MNHEY and CDR2 SMNVEV come from the germline V gene (reference sequence). The CDR3, as DNA: TGTGCCAGCAGTCCGGACAGGGGTTTAGTCTATGGCTACACCTTC. This codes for CASSPDRGLVYGYTF.

On this clone itself: Additional DNA sequences in this sample encode the identical CDR3. The rearrangement uses TRBV18 and TRBJ2-7; a possible D gene is TRBD2 (6 bases). CDR1 and CDR2 from the germline V gene are KGHSH and LQKENI. Trimming removed 3 bases from V and 3 bases from J, with 6 bases in between. The CDR3 loop spans 12 amino acids. The CDR3 region is CASSPGLYEQYF. Written as DNA, the CDR3 is TGTGCCAGCTCACCGGGACTCTACGAGCAGTACTTC.

V and J are TRBV29-1 and TRBJ2-7; D unclear. Germline values: CDR1 SQVTM, CDR2 ANQGSEA. This CDR3 comprises 12 residues. The V and J ends lost 4 bases and 0 bases respectively, with 7 bases between them. The CDR3 DNA is TGCAGCGTTGTTGCCAGCTCCTACGAGCAGTACTTC. This codes for CSVVASSYEQYF.